One and the same sample provided the 23 T cell receptor beta chains below, sequenced in a study of immune characteristics of hereditary and idiopathic chronic pancreatitis. Generated by immunoSEQ multiplex PCR, the TCRdb table keeps only in-frame clones and is missing some. The sample has around 9,000 clones, 75% to 85% seen once. Patients having total pancreatectomy with islet autotransplantation provided the chronic pancreatitis pancreas tissue. What was sequenced was pancreas tissue with idiopathic chronic pancreatitis. The receptor source for this set is a human donor with chronic pancreatitis.

The chain employs TRBV18 and TRBJ1-5; weak D call: TRBD1 (6 bases). The CDR3 has 14 amino acids. The V gene lost 3 bases and the J gene lost 2 bases, with 8 bases spanning the gap. Germline assignment: CDR1 KGHSH and CDR2 LQKENI. DNA of the CDR3: TGTGCCAGCTCACCCAGACAGGGCAATCAGCCCCAGCATTTT. This translates into CASSPRQGNQPQHF.

The rearrangement joins TRBV19 to TRBJ2-5, with 8 nucleotides matching TRBD1. V trimming: 5 bases; J trimming: 5 bases; junction bases outside the gene matches: 7. Germline CDR1 is LNHDA and CDR2 is SQIVND (reference sequence). This CDR3 is 14 amino acids long. The CDR3 nucleotides are TGTGCCAGTAGTCCAAGGACAGGGCTGGAGACCCAGTACTTC. Amino acid sequence: CASSPRTGLETQYF.

This chain links TRBV7-9 with TRBJ2-2, with 7 bases that match TRBD1. CDR3 length equals 18 residues. The ends lost 1 base at V and 2 bases at J; junction bases unmatched: 10. Germline V gene data show CDR1 as SEHNR and CDR2 as FQNEAQ (reference sequence). CDR3 DNA sequence: TGTGCCAGCAGCTTAGGGGTCTGGGGGACAGACAACACCGGGGAGCTGTTTTTT. Its protein is CASSLGVWGTDNTGELFF.

The chain carries TRBV2 and TRBJ1-1; 7 bases are a match to TRBD1. Trimming removed 4 bases from V and 0 bases from J; junction bases left unmatched: 5. This CDR3 has 15 residues. Germline V gene sequence: CDR1 SNHLY, CDR2 FYNNEI. The CDR3: CASSGQGLVNTEAFF. CDR3 in DNA: TGTGCCAGCAGTGGACAGGGCCTAGTGAACACTGAAGCTTTCTTT.

The chain joins TRBV5-5 to TRBJ1-3; D unclear. The CDR3 is made up of 13 amino acids. Germline CDR1 and CDR2: SGHKS and YYEKEE (reference sequence). Trimming removed 4 bases from V and 2 bases from J, with 7 bases in between. CDR3 in amino acids: CASSPGAGNTIYF. The CDR3 DNA reads TGTGCCAGCAGCCCGGGAGCTGGAAACACCATATATTTT.

Judged by abundance, this clone is medium-sized. The V gene is TRBV5-5, the J gene TRBJ1-1; D unresolved. This CDR3 is built from 13 residues. Germline assignment: CDR1 SGHKS and CDR2 YYEKEE (reference sequence). Between the trimmed V and J ends, which lost 2 bases and 1 base, there was a span of 6 bases. CDR3 nucleotides: TGTGCCAGCAGCTTCCTCCCGAACACTGAAGCTTTCTTT. Translated, it gives CASSFLPNTEAFF. Together with reference TRBV5-5 and TRBJ1-1, the CDR3 gives the full variable domain: DAGVTQSPTHLIKTRGQQVTLRCSPISGHKSVSWYQQVLGQGPQFIFQYYEKEERGRGNFPDRFSARQFPNYSSELNVNALLLGDSALYLCASSFLPNTEAFFGQGTRLTVV.

The rearrangement joins TRBV2 to TRBJ1-2; possibly TRBD1 for D (6 bases). CDR1 and CDR2 from the germline V gene are SNHLY and FYNNEI. The CDR3 runs to 14 residues. Trimming took 7 bases from V and 0 from J, leaving 12 bases between them. The CDR3 sequence is CASNPQGPNYGYTF. The CDR3 nucleotides read TGTGCCAGCAACCCACAGGGTCCTAACTATGGCTACACCTTC.

The chain links TRBV5-6 to TRBJ2-7; D assignment may be TRBD1 or TRBD2 (5 bases each). V dropped 4 bases and J dropped 0 bases, with 11 bases sitting between them. This CDR3 comprises 14 residues. Germline loops: CDR1 SGHDT, CDR2 YYEEEE. This CDR3 reads CASSGGSLSYEQYV. The CDR3 DNA is TGTGCCAGCAGCGGGGGTTCCCTCTCCTACGAGCAGTACGTC.

The chain couples TRBV3-1 (or the pseudogene TRBV3-2) to TRBJ2-1; D assignment may be TRBD1 or TRBD2 (5 bases each). CDR1 is LGHDT, CDR2 YNNKEL, per germline (reference sequence). V was cut by 8 bases and J by 8 bases, with 19 bases left in between. This CDR3 spans 14 amino acids. CDR3 sequence (DNA): TGTGCCAGCCATAACGGGGCATCTGGCGATGAGCAGTTCTTC. Amino acid sequence: CASHNGASGDEQFF.

The chain links TRBV11-3 to TRBJ2-6; either TRBD1 or TRBD2 may fit D (5 bases each). Germline CDR1 reads SGHNT; CDR2 reads YENEEA. Trimming pared 1 base from V and 4 bases from J, leaving 8 bases between. CDR3 length: 15 residues. The CDR3 here is CASSLGGCGANVLTF. In nucleotides, the CDR3 is TGTGCCAGCAGCTTAGGGGGGTGCGGGGCCAACGTCCTGACTTTC. Together with reference TRBV11-3 and TRBJ2-6, the CDR3 gives the full variable domain: EAGVVQSPRYKIIEKKQPVAFWCNPISGHNTLYWYLQNLGQGPELLIRYENEEAVDDSQLPKDRFSAERLKGVDSTLKIQPAELGDSAVYLCASSLGGCGANVLTFGAGSRLTVL.

This clone was seen a few times. V usage is TRBV3-1 (or the pseudogene TRBV3-2) and J usage is TRBJ2-5; D might be TRBD2 (5 bases). V dropped 1 base and J dropped 1 base, with 10 bases sitting between them. This CDR3 region has 15 residues. Germline assignment: CDR1 LGHDT and CDR2 YNNKEL (reference sequence). The DNA for the CDR3 is TGTGCCAGCAGCCAAGGAGCCGGGATCCAAGAGACCCAGTACTTC. Amino acid sequence: CASSQGAGIQETQYF.

This chain joins TRBV27 and TRBJ2-3; 7 bases are a match to TRBD2. From germline, CDR1 is MNHEY and CDR2 SMNVEV (reference sequence). V was clipped by 2 bases and J by 3 bases; unmatched bases: 5. This CDR3 has 15 residues. CDR3 loop: CASSLRGGWTDTQYF. CDR3 nucleotide sequence: TGTGCCAGCAGTTTAAGGGGAGGGTGGACAGATACGCAGTATTTT.

J is TRBJ2-2 and V is TRBV6-2 or TRBV6-3; D might be TRBD1 (5 bases). The CDR3 is 13 residues long. CDR1 and CDR2 (germline): MNHEY, SVGEGT. With 5 bases removed from V and 5 bases from J, the gap between germline ends came to 9 bases. Here the CDR3 DNA reads TGTGCCAGCAGTGACAGAGTTACCGGGGAGCTGTTTTTT. Its translation: CASSDRVTGELFF.

In DNA, the CDR3 is TGTGCCAGCAGTTCCACGCCCCGGGGGGCTAGCTACAATGAGCAGTTCTTC. This codes for CASSSTPRGASYNEQFF. This chain links TRBV6-2 or TRBV6-3 with TRBJ2-1, with D perhaps matching TRBD2 (7 bases). Trimming shortened V by 4 bases and J by 3 bases, and 19 bases separated the two germline ends. Germline assignment: CDR1 MNHEY and CDR2 SVGEGT. The CDR3 consists of 17 residues.

J is TRBJ1-6 and V is TRBV3-1 (or the pseudogene TRBV3-2), with a possible D match to TRBD1 (5 bases). The CDR3 is 17 amino acids. The V end was cut by 4 bases, the J end by 9 bases, with 22 bases between. Germline CDR1 reads LGHDT; CDR2 reads YNNKEL (reference sequence). CDR3 loop: CASSPQGGGDSRSPLHF. The CDR3 DNA follows: TGTGCCAGCAGCCCCCAAGGAGGCGGGGACTCGCGTTCACCCCTCCACTTT.

This chain links TRBV11-3 with TRBJ2-7, with unresolved D. Per germline, CDR1 SGHNT and CDR2 YENEEA. V lost 2 bases, J lost 4 bases, and 15 bases lay in between. The length of the CDR3 is 15 residues. The CDR3 reads CASSLTSHPQYEQYF. In DNA form, the CDR3 reads TGTGCCAGCAGCTTAACTTCCCATCCGCAGTACGAGCAGTACTTC.

Turning to this clone: The same CDR3 also results from other DNA sequences found in this sample. This chain connects TRBV15 to TRBJ1-4; D is undetermined. Looked up from germline, CDR1 is LNHNV and CDR2 is YYDKDF (reference sequence). Trimming took 3 bases from V and 6 from J, leaving 17 bases between them. This CDR3 is 16 amino acids long. The CDR3 DNA sequence: TGTGCCACCAGCAGCGATGAAGGAGGCCTTGATGAAAAACTGTTTTTT. Translated, it gives CATSSDEGGLDEKLFF.

V gene TRBV6-6 combines with J gene TRBJ2-2, with TRBD2 matching 11 bases. The CDR3 is 15 residues long. CDR1 is MNHNY, CDR2 SVGAGI, per germline (reference sequence). The V and J ends lost 6 bases and 4 bases, in that order; junction bases with no gene match: 4. This CDR3 is CASRGTSGGTGELFF. The CDR3 DNA reads TGTGCCAGCAGGGGAACTAGCGGGGGCACCGGGGAGCTGTTTTTT.

The CDR3 spells CASSRQGRQPQHF. The DNA for the CDR3 is TGTGCCAGCAGTAGACAGGGGAGACAGCCCCAGCATTTT. J is TRBJ1-5 and V is TRBV6-5; 8 positions agree with TRBD1. V lost 5 bases and J lost 7; bases outside the gene matches: 4. Germline V gene sequence: CDR1 MNHEY, CDR2 SVGAGI. The CDR3 totals 13 residues.

V and J are TRBV5-4 and TRBJ2-3, with unresolved D. CDR1 SGHNT and CDR2 YYREEE come from the germline V gene (reference sequence). Trimming shortened V by 4 bases and J by 5 bases, and 5 bases separated the two germline ends. This CDR3 region has 11 residues. The CDR3 nucleotides are TGTGCCAGCAGCAGCCGAGATACGCAGTATTTT. Its translation: CASSSRDTQYF.

This rearrangement joins TRBV28 to TRBJ2-1; 15 bases match TRBD2. Germline CDR1 MDHEN, CDR2 SYDVKM. V was clipped by 8 bases and J by 9 bases; unmatched bases: 8. There are 15 residues in the CDR3. The DNA of the CDR3 is TGTGCCAGCGGGACTAGCGGGGGGTTTGCTCGTGAGCAGTTCTTC. Its protein is CASGTSGGFAREQFF.

This clone was seen only a few times. The rearrangement links TRBV3-1 (or the pseudogene TRBV3-2) to TRBJ1-2; possible D gene TRBD1, 6 bases. V gave up 0 bases and J gave up 6 bases, with 11 bases separating them. Germline lookup yields CDR1 LGHDT and CDR2 YNNKEL (reference sequence). The CDR3 has 14 residues. DNA of the CDR3: TGTGCCAGCAGCCAAGATGGGGGGGCTGATGGCTACACCTTC. Its protein is CASSQDGGADGYTF.

V usage is TRBV7-9 and J usage is TRBJ1-1, with 12 nucleotides matching TRBD1. The germline gives CDR1 SEHNR, CDR2 FQNEAQ (reference sequence). The CDR3 consists of 13 residues. With V trimmed by 6 bases and J by 11 bases, 7 bases remained unmatched. CDR3 in amino acids: CASSFKGQGAAFF. The CDR3 region has the DNA TGTGCCAGCAGTTTTAAGGGACAGGGGGCGGCTTTCTTT.